These 32 T cell receptor beta chains share one sample of origin, sequenced in a study of T cells in Graves' hyperthyroidism and ophthalmopathy. Amplified TCR beta CDR3 regions derived from RNA transcripts. In the first-round RT-PCR of the TCR CDR3, the HTBI primer set was used. TCRdb re-called the multiplex PCR reads with MiXCR, one entry per CDR3 protein. The data show 350,000 or so distinct CDR3 sequences, around 20% seen once. The sample was blood. These TCRs come from a woman in her 50s with Graves' hyperthyroidism.

This clonotype was seen only a few times. The chain joins TRBV29-1 to TRBJ2-7; TRBD2 agrees at 8 bases. Per germline, CDR1 SQVTM and CDR2 ANQGSEA. V shed 6 bases, J shed 4 bases, and the junction held 8 bases outside the gene matches. The CDR3 is 13 amino acids. The DNA for the CDR3 is TGCAGCGTGGGGGGGGGCGGGGGGTACGAGCAGTACTTC. Amino acid sequence: CSVGGGGGYEQYF.

This clonotype has a handful of counts. This chain links TRBV2 with TRBJ1-2; D not certain. CDR1 is SNHLY, CDR2 FYNNEI, per germline. V was trimmed by 2 bases and J by 2 bases, leaving 9 bases between them. The CDR3 spans 14 residues. The CDR3 region is CASSEITRNYGYTF. The CDR3 coding sequence is TGTGCCAGCAGTGAAATTACCAGGAACTATGGCTACACCTTC.

This clonotype was detected only a few times. The chain employs TRBV30 and TRBJ1-2; tentatively, D is TRBD1 (6 bases). CDR1 and CDR2 from the germline V gene are GTSNPN and SVGIG (reference sequence). Between the trimmed V and J ends, which lost 4 bases and 12 bases, there was a span of 21 bases. This CDR3 is built from 13 residues. The CDR3 loop is CAWKARGHWVDTF. The CDR3 DNA sequence: TGTGCCTGGAAGGCCAGGGGTCATTGGGTTGACACCTTC.

This clonotype was picked up a small number of times. V is TRBV7-6 and J is TRBJ2-3, with 7 positions matching TRBD2. Germline V CDR1 and CDR2: SGHVS, FNYEAQ. This CDR3 has 14 residues. V shed 4 bases and J 2 bases; nucleotides not matched to a gene: 3. This chain's CDR3 is CASSSAGYTDTQYF. In DNA form, the CDR3 reads TGTGCCAGCAGCTCAGCGGGGTACACAGATACGCAGTATTTT.

This clonotype was recorded at least ten times. This chain joins TRBV5-1 and TRBJ2-5, with D tentatively TRBD2 (5 bases). The length of the CDR3 is 16 residues. Germline CDR1 and CDR2: SGHRS and YFSETQ. With 0 bases removed from V and 0 bases from J, the gap between germline ends came to 12 bases. CDR3 nucleotides: TGCGCCAGCAGCTTGGTGGGGTCGGGGTACCAAGAGACCCAGTACTTC. This gives the protein CASSLVGSGYQETQYF.

Only a few counts were recorded for this clonotype. This chain joins TRBV19 and TRBJ1-2; D ambiguous. CDR1 and CDR2 (germline): LNHDA, SQIVND (reference sequence). Trimming pared 7 bases from V and 0 bases from J, leaving 9 bases between. This CDR3 comprises 13 residues. The CDR3 here is CASKARANYGYTF. The CDR3 nucleotides read TGTGCCAGTAAGGCTCGAGCTAACTATGGCTACACCTTC. Looking up the rest from reference TRBV19 and TRBJ1-2 gives the full variable domain: DGGITQSPKYLFRKEGQNVTLSCEQNLNHDAMYWYRQDPGQGLRLIYYSQIVNDFQKGDIAEGYSVSREKKESFPLTVTSAQKNPTAFYLCASKARANYGYTFGSGTRLTVV.

This clonotype was seen many times. The CDR3 DNA reads as TGCAGTGCTAGAATCCTAGCGGGAGTCGCAGATACGCAGTATTTT. It yields the protein CSARILAGVADTQYF. The chain has TRBV20-1 and TRBJ2-3, with 10 bases fitting TRBD2. CDR1 is DFQATT, CDR2 SNEGSKA, per germline (reference sequence). CDR3 size: 15 residues. After removal of 2 bases from V and 4 bases from J, the junction contained 6 bases not matched to a gene.

This clonotype was counted at least ten times. The gene calls are TRBV20-1 and TRBJ2-7, with 7 bases identical to TRBD1. V lost 6 bases and J lost 2; bases outside the gene matches: 7. CDR1 DFQATT and CDR2 SNEGSKA come from the germline V gene (reference sequence). The CDR3 is 13 amino acids. The CDR3: CSAPGQGAYEQYF. The CDR3 DNA reads TGCAGTGCCCCGGGTCAGGGGGCCTACGAGCAGTACTTC.

This clonotype was seen at least ten times. V usage is TRBV7-9 and J usage is TRBJ2-5, with D hard to call. The CDR3 runs to 15 residues. V was trimmed by 5 bases and J by 5 bases, leaving 18 bases between them. Looked up from germline, CDR1 is SEHNR and CDR2 is FQNEAQ (reference sequence). The CDR3 DNA follows: TGTGCCAGCAGCCCTATTACCCGAGCTTGGGAGACCCAGTACTTC. It translates to CASSPITRAWETQYF.

This clonotype was recorded many times. The chain couples TRBV12-3 or TRBV12-4 to TRBJ2-2, with TRBD2 matching 8 bases. V lost 4 bases, J lost 6 bases, and 16 bases stayed unmatched. The CDR3 is 18 residues long. CDR3 bases: TGTGCCAGCAGTTGGGCCGGGGCGGGAGGCAGGAGATCCGGGGAGCTGTTTTTT. Its translation: CASSWAGAGGRRSGELFF.

This clonotype was detected ten times or more. This chain connects TRBV5-6 to TRBJ1-2; D possibly corresponds to TRBD1 (5 bases). The CDR3 runs 13 residues. CDR1 and CDR2 from the germline V gene are SGHDT and YYEEEE. Trimming pared 2 bases from V and 5 bases from J, leaving 10 bases between. The CDR3 nucleotides read TGTGCCAGCAGCTTAGGACATTTTTATGGCTACACCTTC. This gives the protein CASSLGHFYGYTF.

This clonotype appeared many times. The rearrangement links TRBV20-1 to TRBJ2-7, with unresolved D. Trimming removed 7 bases at V and 4 bases at J, with 11 bases between. Germline V gene lookup returns CDR1 DFQATT and CDR2 SNEGSKA (reference sequence). This CDR3 has 11 amino acids. CDR3 DNA sequence: TGCAGTGTCGGAAAGAGTTACGAGCAGTACTTC. The encoded protein is CSVGKSYEQYF.

Many counts were recorded for this clonotype. J is TRBJ2-2 and V is TRBV2; D is uncertain. The CDR3 runs to 13 residues. Trimming pared 8 bases from V and 5 bases from J, leaving 12 bases between. Germline CDR1 reads SNHLY; CDR2 reads FYNNEI. The CDR3 nucleotides read TGTGCCAGCGTAGAACACACAACCGGGGAGCTGTTTTTT. This codes for CASVEHTTGELFF.

The chain has TRBV3-1 and TRBJ2-1, with D possibly TRBD2 on 7 matching bases. CDR3 length equals 14 residues. Trimming took 1 base from V and 7 from J, leaving 11 bases between them. Germline V CDR1 and CDR2: LGHDT, YNNKEL (reference sequence). CDR3 nucleotide sequence: TGTGCCAGCAGCCAAGGGGGGGGCCGGAATGAGCAGTTCTTC. Translating gives CASSQGGGRNEQFF.

This clonotype occurred a few times. This chain uses TRBV6-1 with TRBJ2-1, with 10 bases that match TRBD2. CDR3 length: 15 residues. Germline V gene sequence: CDR1 MNHNS, CDR2 SASEGT. Unmatched junction bases numbered 11, after V lost 8 bases and J lost 7 bases. The DNA for the CDR3 is TGTGCCAGCCCCAATGGACTAGCGGCCAGGAATGAGCAGTTCTTC. This sequence encodes CASPNGLAARNEQFF.

Ten or more counts support this clonotype. CDR3 region: CASSPRLAGGPGETQYF. CDR3 bases: TGTGCCAGCAGCCCCCGACTAGCGGGAGGGCCGGGGGAGACCCAGTACTTC. The V gene is TRBV7-9, the J gene TRBJ2-5; 14 positions agree with TRBD2. The V gene end was trimmed by 5 bases and the J gene end by 5 bases; junction bases not matched to a gene: 10. CDR1 is SEHNR and CDR2 is FQNEAQ in the germline V gene (reference sequence). The CDR3 covers 17 residues.

This clonotype appeared a few times. V is TRBV7-2 and J is TRBJ2-1; 9 positions match TRBD2. Germline CDR1 and CDR2: SGHTA and FQGNSA. Trimming removed 3 bases from V and 6 bases from J; junction bases left unmatched: 3. This CDR3 spans 14 amino acids. This CDR3 is CASSFLAGLNEQFF. The CDR3 DNA reads TGTGCCAGCAGCTTTCTAGCGGGGCTCAATGAGCAGTTCTTC.

This clonotype was recorded a few times. The chain links TRBV28 to TRBJ2-4; 7 bases match TRBD1. CDR1 and CDR2 from the germline V gene are MDHEN and SYDVKM. This CDR3 region has 19 residues. Trimming cost V 6 bases and J 1 base; bases outside gene matches: 18. The CDR3 sequence: CASSLLNLRQGHAKNIQYF. The CDR3 DNA follows: TGTGCCAGCAGCTTACTTAATTTGCGACAGGGTCACGCCAAAAACATTCAGTACTTC.

As regards this clonotype: This may come from a read error, since a much larger clone is one base off. V is TRBV12-3 or TRBV12-4 and J is TRBJ2-3; perhaps TRBD2 as D (5 bases). This CDR3 comprises 14 residues. This CDR3 is CASSLAAGQDMQYF. The CDR3 region has the DNA TGTGCCAGCAGTTTAGCGGCGGGCCAGGATATGCAGTATTTT.

This sequence joins TRBV5-1 and TRBJ1-5; a possible D gene is TRBD1 (5 bases). The CDR3 is 14 residues long. The V end was cut by 0 bases, the J end by 4 bases, with 8 bases between. In germline, CDR1 is SGHRS, CDR2 YFSETQ. The CDR3 nucleotides read TGCGCCAGCAGCTTGGGGGGACCTAATCAGCCCCAGCATTTT. It translates to CASSLGGPNQPQHF.

The CDR3 DNA sequence: TGTGCCAGCAGCGGTGGGTGCATAAACACTGAAGCTTTCTTT. Its protein product is CASSGGCINTEAFF. This rearrangement joins TRBV5-8 to TRBJ1-1; D remains unclear. V was trimmed by 4 bases and J by 2 bases, leaving 12 bases between them. The CDR3 contains 14 residues. From germline, CDR1 is SGHTS and CDR2 YDEGEE.

This clonotype was counted ten times or more. The chain links TRBV20-1 to TRBJ2-5, with D possibly being TRBD2 (6 bases). Deletions cut 6 bases from V and 2 bases from J, with 13 bases between. The CDR3 has 13 residues. Germline values: CDR1 DFQATT, CDR2 SNEGSKA (reference sequence). The CDR3 loop reads CSATASAQETQYF. The CDR3 coding sequence is TGCAGTGCGACTGCTAGCGCGCAAGAGACCCAGTACTTC.

This clonotype was counted at least ten times. The chain couples TRBV2 to TRBJ2-7; D is uncertain. The germline V gene encodes CDR1 SNHLY and CDR2 FYNNEI. The CDR3 is 12 amino acids. V was pared by 7 bases and J by 2 bases, with 9 bases between. CDR3 sequence (DNA): TGTGCCAGCAAAGTTGCGACCTACGAGCAGTACTTC. This codes for CASKVATYEQYF.

This clonotype has ten or more counts. The chain joins TRBV20-1 to TRBJ2-7; TRBD2 is a possible D gene (5 bases). CDR1 is DFQATT, CDR2 SNEGSKA, per germline (reference sequence). The CDR3 runs 14 residues. The germline V and J ends were trimmed by 6 bases and 3 bases, with 18 bases remaining between them. The CDR3 region has the DNA TGCAGTGCAGTCCGGGAACAACTAAACTACGAGCAGTACTTC. The encoded protein is CSAVREQLNYEQYF.

The rearrangement joins TRBV11-2 to TRBJ1-4; TRBD1 matches 9 bases. CDR3 length: 15 residues. The V gene's germline CDR1 is SGHAT and CDR2 FQNNGV. Trimming at V came to 4 bases and at J to 7 bases, leaving 7 bases not matched to a gene. This CDR3 is CASSSPGQGTEKLFF. DNA for the CDR3: TGTGCCAGCAGCTCGCCCGGACAGGGGACTGAAAAACTGTTTTTT.

This clonotype was seen repeatedly, ten times or more. The J gene is TRBJ1-1, the V gene TRBV30; 10 bases are a match to TRBD1. Germline CDR1 is GTSNPN and CDR2 is SVGIG (reference sequence). The CDR3 loop spans 16 amino acids. Losses at the gene ends were 0 bases for V and 11 bases for J; bases not matched to a gene: 15. The CDR3 sequence: CAWSVRSWDRGLGAFF. For the CDR3, the DNA is TGTGCCTGGAGTGTACGTTCTTGGGACAGGGGCCTCGGGGCTTTCTTT. The full variable domain, in which reference TRBV30 and TRBJ1-1 provide the parts outside the CDR3, is SQTIHQWPATLVQPVGSPLSLECTVEGTSNPNLYWYRQAAGRGLQLLFYSVGIGQISSEVPQNLSASRPQDRQFILSSKKLLLSDSGFYLCAWSVRSWDRGLGAFFGQGTRLTVV.

This clonotype occurred many times. The genes are TRBV7-9 and TRBJ2-5; 7 positions agree with TRBD2. The germline gives CDR1 SEHNR, CDR2 FQNEAQ (reference sequence). The CDR3 length is 14 residues. V shed 5 bases and J 0 bases; nucleotides not matched to a gene: 3. DNA of the CDR3: TGTGCCAGCAGCCGACTAGCCAACCAAGAGACCCAGTACTTC. It encodes CASSRLANQETQYF.

This clonotype was seen ten or more times. The CDR3 sequence: CASSLIGLAGGYNEQFF. The CDR3 DNA is TGTGCCAGCAGCTTAATCGGACTAGCGGGAGGATACAATGAGCAGTTCTTC. The chain joins TRBV7-3 to TRBJ2-1; 14 bases are shared with TRBD2. With V trimmed by 1 base and J by 4 bases, 3 bases remained unmatched. This CDR3 has 17 amino acids. Germline CDR1 is SGHTA and CDR2 is FQGTGA.

This clonotype was observed at least ten times. The V and J genes are TRBV3-1 and TRBJ2-1, with a tentative D call TRBD2 (5 bases). The CDR3 is 15 amino acids. In germline, CDR1 is LGHDT, CDR2 YNNKEL (reference sequence). Trimming shortened V by 0 bases and J by 5 bases, and 11 bases separated the two germline ends. The chain's CDR3 is CASSQDGLAHNEQFF. The CDR3 region has the DNA TGTGCCAGCAGCCAAGATGGCCTAGCTCACAATGAGCAGTTCTTC.

This clonotype was observed at least ten times. The CDR3 DNA follows: TGTGCCAGCAGCGTAGGTGGGCAGGTGAACACCGGGGAGCTGTTTTTT. It encodes CASSVGGQVNTGELFF. This chain uses TRBV9 with TRBJ2-2, with D uncertain. The V and J ends lost 0 bases and 1 base respectively, with 10 bases between them. Germline V lookup: CDR1 SGDLS, CDR2 YYNGEE. The CDR3 totals 16 residues.

This clonotype was seen ten or more times. V and J are TRBV5-1 and TRBJ2-5; TRBD1 or TRBD2 may be the D gene (5 bases each). CDR1 SGHRS and CDR2 YFSETQ come from the germline V gene. Trimming removed 0 bases at V and 5 bases at J, with 14 bases between. This CDR3 is built from 15 residues. CDR3 sequence: CASSLEGVRGETQYF. CDR3 in DNA: TGCGCCAGCAGCTTGGAAGGGGTCCGAGGGGAGACCCAGTACTTC.

In its sample, this clonotype was seen a few times. The chain's CDR3 is CASGMGGKETQYF. As DNA, the CDR3 is TGTGCCAGCGGAATGGGGGGGAAAGAGACCCAGTACTTC. V gene TRBV11-3 combines with J gene TRBJ2-5; 7 positions match TRBD2. This CDR3 comprises 13 residues. Losses at the gene ends were 8 bases for V and 3 bases for J; bases not matched to a gene: 6. Germline V CDR1 and CDR2: SGHNT, YENEEA. The full variable domain, with the rest looked up from reference TRBV11-3 and TRBJ2-5, is EAGVVQSPRYKIIEKKQPVAFWCNPISGHNTLYWYLQNLGQGPELLIRYENEEAVDDSQLPKDRFSAERLKGVDSTLKIQPAELGDSAVYLCASGMGGKETQYFGPGTRLLVL.